The 16 T cell receptor beta chains listed next were all sequenced from one sample in a study of identical twins. TCRdb recomputed calls from the 5' RACE reads with MiXCR, one row per CDR3 protein. The sample has approximately 230,000 distinct CDR3 sequences; over 12% are singletons. Sequencing was done on a sample of memory (CD45RO+) T cells sorted from blood. The receptors here all came from a woman under 30 in good health.

The chain recombines TRBV6-5 with TRBJ2-5; 8 bases fit TRBD2. V was pared by 2 bases and J by 4 bases, with 6 bases of the junction left unmatched. The CDR3 spans 15 residues. Germline V gene sequence: CDR1 MNHEY, CDR2 SVGAGI. The CDR3 reads CASSYGAGDVETQYF. CDR3 bases: TGTGCCAGCAGTTACGGAGCGGGAGATGTAGAGACCCAGTACTTC.

V and J are TRBV5-4 and TRBJ2-4; 11 nucleotides align to TRBD1. The junction had 11 bases not matched to a gene; V was cut back by 4 bases and J by 11 bases. The CDR3 covers 15 residues. Germline values: CDR1 SGHNT, CDR2 YYREEE (reference sequence). CDR3 DNA sequence: TGTGCCAGCAGCCCTGGGACAGGGGGAAACGGCGTTCAGTACTTC. Protein product: CASSPGTGGNGVQYF.

This chain uses TRBV28 with TRBJ2-3; the D gene is possibly TRBD1 (6 bases). Trimming shortened V by 11 bases and J by 6 bases, and 9 bases separated the two germline ends. CDR1 is MDHEN and CDR2 is SYDVKM in the germline V gene. The CDR3 has 10 amino acids. Written as DNA, the CDR3 is TGTGCCGGGGGCAGGGATACGCAGTATTTT. Protein: CAGGRDTQYF.

This clonotype was seen many times. The rearrangement links TRBV5-1 to TRBJ1-2; TRBD1 matches 8 bases. The CDR3 is made up of 14 amino acids. Trimming cost V 4 bases and J 7 bases; bases outside gene matches: 9. Germline-derived CDR1 and CDR2 are SGHRS and YFSETQ. In DNA form, the CDR3 reads TGCGCCAGCAGCCCTAGGACAGGGCCTGGTGGCTACACCTTC. Protein product: CASSPRTGPGGYTF.

This chain links TRBV3-1 with TRBJ2-7, with 7 bases aligning to TRBD2. The CDR3 spans 13 residues. The junction had 9 bases not matched to a gene; V was cut back by 10 bases and J by 3 bases. Germline CDR1 and CDR2: LGHDT and YNNKEL (reference sequence). As DNA, the CDR3 is TGTGCCACCGGCTTGGGGGGGAGCTACGAGCAGTACTTC. It yields the protein CATGLGGSYEQYF.

The genes are TRBV5-1 and TRBJ2-2; 7 positions match TRBD2. Germline V gene data show CDR1 as SGHRS and CDR2 as YFSETQ. The J segment lost 7 bases and the V segment lost 4 bases, leaving 13 bases of the junction unmatched. The CDR3 contains 16 residues. The CDR3 is CASSQRGSQGRGELFF. DNA for the CDR3: TGCGCCAGCAGCCAGCGGGGTTCCCAAGGACGCGGGGAGCTGTTTTTT.

This chain links TRBV6-1 with TRBJ2-1, with 8 bases that match TRBD1. The CDR3 loop spans 15 amino acids. Germline CDR1 and CDR2: MNHNS and SASEGT. Germline trimming cut 6 bases from V and 2 bases from J; bases unmatched to any gene: 6. CDR3 loop: CASRGGQATYNEQFF. Here the CDR3 DNA reads TGTGCCAGCAGAGGGGGACAGGCAACCTACAATGAGCAGTTCTTC.

Only a few counts were recorded for this clonotype. V usage is TRBV7-2 and J usage is TRBJ2-4; perhaps TRBD2 as D (5 bases). This CDR3 has 14 amino acids. Germline CDR1 SGHTA, CDR2 FQGNSA. The V gene lost 5 bases and the J gene lost 8 bases, with 16 bases spanning the gap. The CDR3 protein is CASSPNRDVDIQYF. CDR3 DNA: TGTGCCAGCAGCCCGAACCGGGATGTGGACATTCAGTACTTC.

This rearrangement joins TRBV12-2 to TRBJ1-2. TRBV12-2 constitutes a pseudogene. The CDR3 has 14 residues. CDR3 in amino acids: CASRLETVGYGYTF. DNA of the CDR3: TGTGCAAGTCGCTTAGAGACCGTTGGATATGGCTACACCTTC.

The rearrangement links TRBV3-1 to TRBJ1-2, with 8 positions matching TRBD1. Unmatched junction bases numbered 4, after V lost 0 bases and J lost 4 bases. The CDR3 sequence is 15 residues long. Looked up from germline, CDR1 is LGHDT and CDR2 is YNNKEL (reference sequence). The CDR3 sequence: CASSQDVTGVYGYTF. The CDR3 bases are TGTGCCAGCAGCCAAGATGTGACAGGGGTCTATGGCTACACCTTC. Drawing the rest from reference TRBV3-1 and TRBJ1-2, the complete variable domain is DTAVSQTPKYLVTQMGNDKSIKCEQNLGHDTMYWYKQDSKKFLKIMFSYNNKELIINETVPNRFSPKSPDKAHLNLHINSLELGDSAVYFCASSQDVTGVYGYTFGSGTRLTVV.

CDR3 nucleotides: TGTGCCAGCAGCTTAGCGGCGGGAGGGCCGGAGACCCAGTACTTC. Translated, it gives CASSLAAGGPETQYF. The rearrangement links TRBV7-2 to TRBJ2-5; 9 nucleotides match TRBD2. The CDR3 covers 15 residues. Germline trimming cut 0 bases from V and 5 bases from J; bases unmatched to any gene: 4. Germline V gene lookup returns CDR1 SGHTA and CDR2 FQGNSA. The variable domain in full, with the rest retrieved from reference TRBV7-2 and TRBJ2-5, is GAGVSQSPSNKVTEKGKDVELRCDPISGHTALYWYRQSLGQGLEFLIYFQGNSAPDKSGLPSDRFSAERTGGSVSTLTIQRTQQEDSAVYLCASSLAAGGPETQYFGPGTRLLVL.

This clonotype was counted a few times. The chain carries TRBV27 and TRBJ1-1; D ambiguous. This CDR3 spans 15 amino acids. V was trimmed by 3 bases and J by 1 base, leaving 12 bases between them. Germline CDR1 reads MNHEY; CDR2 reads SMNVEV (reference sequence). This CDR3 reads CASSLGWERNTEAFF. CDR3 sequence (DNA): TGTGCCAGCAGTTTGGGGTGGGAGAGGAACACTGAAGCTTTCTTT.

This clonotype was detected only a few times. The chain joins TRBV29-1 to TRBJ1-4, with D perhaps TRBD1 (6 bases). The CDR3 spans 14 residues. Trimming removed 4 bases at V and 5 bases at J, with 14 bases between. From germline, CDR1 is SQVTM and CDR2 ANQGSEA. The CDR3 nucleotides are TGCAGCGTTGGGACCCAGGGGTTCAATGAAAAACTGTTTTTT. Translated: CSVGTQGFNEKLFF.

Regarding this clonotype: The conserved closing phenylalanine or tryptophan is absent in this CDR3, likely reflecting a read error. This chain uses TRBV27 with TRBJ1-2; D ambiguous. This CDR3 region has 13 residues. Germline lookup yields CDR1 MNHEY and CDR2 SMNVEV (reference sequence). V was shortened by 2 bases and J by 6 bases, with 10 bases between the two germline ends. In DNA, the CDR3 is TGTGCCAGCAGTTTAGGCCCTCGCAATGGCTACACCTCC. Translated, it gives CASSLGPRNGYTS.

The chain carries TRBV20-1 and TRBJ2-1, with TRBD2 as a possible D gene (5 bases). V was shortened by 1 base and J by 0 bases, with 13 bases between the two germline ends. There are 16 residues in the CDR3. Germline-derived CDR1 and CDR2 are DFQATT and SNEGSKA (reference sequence). The CDR3 region has the DNA TGCAGTGCTAGAGTAGGCGGGCTAAGCTCCTACAATGAGCAGTTCTTC. Protein sequence: CSARVGGLSSYNEQFF.

This clonotype turned up a few times. J is TRBJ2-3 and V is TRBV6-5; D might be TRBD2 (5 bases). Germline V gene lookup returns CDR1 MNHEY and CDR2 SVGAGI. Trimming shortened V by 0 bases and J by 0 bases, and 7 bases separated the two germline ends. The CDR3 length is 15 residues. The CDR3 sequence: CASSYSGGSTDTQYF. The DNA for the CDR3 is TGTGCCAGCAGTTACTCGGGCGGGAGCACAGATACGCAGTATTTT.